The T cell receptor (beta chain) under discussion was sequenced for a study of regulatory T cells in long-lasting Graves disease. Time point defined: persistent/refractory GD, antithyroid drugs over 5 years with positive TRAb. Extracted PBMC RNA gave rise to the TCR library. This clonotype was seen a few times. The V gene's germline CDR1 is SGHAT and CDR2 FQNNGV. After removal of 0 bases from V and 6 bases from J, the junction contained 2 bases not matched to a gene. The CDR3 consists of 13 residues. Arm-PCR of CDR3 regions with iRepertoire HTBI primers generated TCR beta libraries. Via MiXCR, TCRdb re-called the multiplex PCR reads, giving one row per CDR3 protein. Of over 650,000 distinct CDR3 sequences listed, about 30% were seen once; the top ten hold about 42%.

The chain combines TRBV11-2 with TRBJ2-7, with 7 nucleotides matching TRBD2. Sequencing was performed on peripheral blood mononuclear cells (PBMCs), taken when the disease was refractory, from a patient treated with antithyroid drugs. The TCR was taken from a female donor with Graves disease. CDR3 in amino acids: CASSLEGRGEQYF. The CDR3 region has the DNA TGTGCCAGCAGCTTAGAAGGGAGGGGCGAGCAGTACTTC.